These T cell receptor beta chains were read from a single sample in a study of shared clonotypes between healthy human individuals. Profiled with immunoSEQ multiplex PCR; TCRdb holds only in-frame clones, not every one. The sample has about 2,100,000 clones; roughly 91% are singletons. The specimen sequenced was naive CD8+ T cells from PBMCs. These receptors all stem from a man aged 18 to 30 in good health. Some clones in this sample may be carry-over from other donors' samples. Both conserved end residues are part of each CDR3. The order of the fields is V gene, J gene, clone size, D gene, CDR3 protein, CDR3 DNA. The D gene is left open where the match is weak. Size values are once, few and many counts, or a class for expanded clones, and some rows have none.

TRBV11-2	TRBJ2-5	-	TRBD2	CASSPRLAEHTGETQYF	TGTGCCAGCAGCCCTCGACTAGCGGAGCACACCGGGGAGACCCAGTACTTC
TRBV2	TRBJ2-7	-	-	CASRVLPYEQYF	TGTGCCAGCAGAGTACTCCCCTACGAGCAGTACTTC
TRBV9	TRBJ2-6	-	-	CASSVGDYSGANVLTF	TGTGCCAGCAGCGTAGGAGACTACTCTGGGGCCAACGTCCTGACTTTC
TRBV27	TRBJ2-3	-	-	CASSLFGPLGEDTQYF	TGTGCCAGCAGTTTATTCGGGCCCTTGGGGGAAGATACGCAGTATTTT
TRBV27	TRBJ2-7	-	-	CASSFIRNHEQYF	TGTGCCAGCAGTTTTATTCGCAACCACGAGCAGTACTTC
TRBV13	TRBJ2-2	-	-	CASSLGTGELFF	TGTGCCAGCAGCTTAGGGACCGGGGAGCTGTTTTTT
TRBV30	TRBJ1-1	-	-	CAWNLLEGMNTEAFF	TGTGCCTGGAACCTATTGGAGGGTATGAACACTGAAGCTTTCTTT
TRBV6-6	TRBJ2-7	-	-	CASSYSQASVYEQYF	TGTGCCAGCAGTTACTCGCAGGCTAGCGTGTACGAGCAGTACTTC
TRBV6-4	TRBJ2-7	-	-	CASSDSPTGEQYF	TGTGCCAGCAGTGACTCCCCGACCGGGGAGCAGTACTTC
TRBV28	TRBJ1-1	-	-	CASTSRMSDTEAFF	TGTGCCAGCACCTCGCGGATGTCGGACACTGAAGCTTTCTTT
TRBV2	TRBJ2-7	-	TRBD2	CALSRGRSSYEQYF	TGTGCCCTTTCGCGCGGGAGGAGCTCCTACGAGCAGTACTTC
TRBV28	TRBJ1-2	-	-	CASRPTVLYGYTF	TGTGCCAGCAGACCGACAGTTCTCTATGGCTACACCTTC
TRBV23-1	TRBJ2-5	-	-	CASSQSSETQYF	TGCGCCAGCAGTCAATCAAGCGAGACCCAGTACTTC
TRBV28	TRBJ2-7	-	-	CASSFTVGSGSSYEQYF	TGTGCCAGCAGTTTCACCGTAGGGTCCGGGAGTTCGTACGAGCAGTACTTC
TRBV28	TRBJ1-5	-	-	CANISDSLNQPQHF	TGTGCCAACATCAGCGACAGTTTGAATCAGCCCCAGCATTTT
TRBV7-6	TRBJ2-5	-	TRBD1	CASSFLDRAQETQYF	TGTGCCAGCAGCTTCCTAGACAGGGCACAAGAGACCCAGTACTTC
TRBV29-1	TRBJ2-1	-	-	CSALGTYNEQFF	TGCAGCGCCCTAGGGACCTACAATGAGCAGTTCTTC
TRBV27	TRBJ1-4	-	TRBD1	CASSLQGGNEKLFF	TGTGCCAGCAGCCTACAGGGGGGGAATGAAAAACTGTTTTTT
TRBV29-1	TRBJ2-7	-	-	CSVGEGHLGEQYF	TGCAGCGTCGGAGAGGGACACCTCGGGGAGCAGTACTTC
TRBV13	TRBJ2-7	-	-	CASSLWETHEQYF	TGTGCCAGCAGCTTATGGGAAACCCACGAGCAGTACTTC
TRBV7-3	TRBJ1-1	-	TRBD1	CASSLRGGLNTEAFF	TGTGCCAGCAGCTTAAGAGGGGGCTTGAACACTGAAGCTTTCTTT
TRBV10-1	TRBJ2-4	-	-	CASSESGEGAKNIQYF	TGCGCCAGCAGTGAGTCGGGAGAAGGGGCCAAAAACATTCAGTACTTC
TRBV27	TRBJ1-3	-	-	CASSLGRGSGNTIYF	TGTGCCAGCAGTTTGGGACGGGGCTCTGGAAACACCATATATTTT
TRBV5-4	TRBJ2-3	-	TRBD2	CASSFKRERGTDTQYF	TGTGCCAGCAGCTTCAAGCGGGAGAGAGGCACAGATACGCAGTATTTT
TRBV27	TRBJ1-1	-	-	CASSINSPNTEAFF	TGTGCCAGCAGTATAAACAGCCCGAACACTGAAGCTTTCTTT
TRBV4-2	TRBJ1-1	-	-	CASSQVGLNTEAFF	TGTGCCAGCAGCCAAGTTGGCTTGAACACTGAAGCTTTCTTT
TRBV5-4	TRBJ2-1	-	-	CALGYNEQFF	TGTGCCCTCGGGTACAATGAGCAGTTCTTC
TRBV27	TRBJ2-5	once	-	CASAGANQETQYF	TGTGCCAGCGCGGGGGCTAACCAAGAGACCCAGTACTTC
TRBV19	TRBJ2-3	-	-	CASSPRGVTDTQYF	TGTGCCAGTAGCCCCAGGGGAGTCACAGATACGCAGTATTTT
TRBV6-1	TRBJ2-5	-	-	CASSDWEHTPQETQYF	TGTGCCAGCAGTGACTGGGAGCACACACCACAAGAGACCCAGTACTTC
TRBV27	TRBJ1-1	-	TRBD1	CASSIRQGAAEAFF	TGTGCCAGCAGTATAAGACAGGGGGCGGCTGAAGCTTTCTTT
TRBV7-9	TRBJ1-1	-	-	CASSLAREAFF	TGTGCCAGCAGCTTGGCTCGGGAAGCTTTCTTT
TRBV5-4	TRBJ2-1	-	-	CASATGTQSSYNEQFF	TGTGCCAGTGCAACCGGGACACAATCATCCTACAATGAGCAGTTCTTC
TRBV5-5	TRBJ2-7	-	-	CASSLDQGEVEQYF	TGTGCCAGCAGCTTGGATCAGGGGGAGGTCGAGCAGTACTTC
TRBV11-2	TRBJ2-7	-	-	CASTHGVLASYEQYF	TGTGCCAGCACCCATGGGGTTTTGGCATCCTACGAGCAGTACTTC
TRBV27	TRBJ2-2	-	-	CASSLGLTGELFF	TGTGCCAGCAGTTTAGGACTCACCGGGGAGCTGTTTTTT
TRBV9	TRBJ2-5	-	TRBD2	CASSVAAREMETQYF	TGTGCCAGCAGCGTAGCTGCGCGGGAGATGGAGACCCAGTACTTC
TRBV27	TRBJ1-1	-	-	CASSLRRADTEAFF	TGTGCCAGCAGTTTGAGACGGGCGGACACTGAAGCTTTCTTT